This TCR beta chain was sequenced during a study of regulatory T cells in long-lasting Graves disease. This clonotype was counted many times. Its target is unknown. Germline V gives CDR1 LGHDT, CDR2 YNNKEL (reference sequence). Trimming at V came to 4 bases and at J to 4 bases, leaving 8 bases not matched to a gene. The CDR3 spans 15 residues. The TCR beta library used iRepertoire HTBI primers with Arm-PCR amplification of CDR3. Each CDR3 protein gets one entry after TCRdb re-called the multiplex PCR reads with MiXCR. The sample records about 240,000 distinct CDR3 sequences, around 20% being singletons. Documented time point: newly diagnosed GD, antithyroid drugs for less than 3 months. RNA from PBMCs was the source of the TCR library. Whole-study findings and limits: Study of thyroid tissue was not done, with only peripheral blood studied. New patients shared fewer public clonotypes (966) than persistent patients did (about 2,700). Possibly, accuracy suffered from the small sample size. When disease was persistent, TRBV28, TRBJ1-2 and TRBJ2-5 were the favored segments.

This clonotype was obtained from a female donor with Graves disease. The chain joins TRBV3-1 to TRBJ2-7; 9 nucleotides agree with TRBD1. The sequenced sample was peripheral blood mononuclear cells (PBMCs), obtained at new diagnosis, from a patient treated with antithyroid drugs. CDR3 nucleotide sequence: TGTGCCAGCAGCCTGTCCGGGACAGGGTTTTACGAGCAGTACTTC. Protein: CASSLSGTGFYEQYF.